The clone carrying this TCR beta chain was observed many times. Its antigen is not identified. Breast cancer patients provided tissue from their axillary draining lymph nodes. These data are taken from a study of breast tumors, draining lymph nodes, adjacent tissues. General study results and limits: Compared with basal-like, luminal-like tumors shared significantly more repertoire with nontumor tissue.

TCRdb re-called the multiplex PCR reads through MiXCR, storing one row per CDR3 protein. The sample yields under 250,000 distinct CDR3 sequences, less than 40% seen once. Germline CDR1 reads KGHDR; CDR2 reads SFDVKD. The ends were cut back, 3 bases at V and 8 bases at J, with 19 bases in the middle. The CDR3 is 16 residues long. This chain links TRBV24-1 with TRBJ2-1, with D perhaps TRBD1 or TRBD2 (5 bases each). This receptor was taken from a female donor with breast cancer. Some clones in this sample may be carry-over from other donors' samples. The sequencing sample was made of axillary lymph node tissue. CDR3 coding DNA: TGTGCCACCAGTGATCTCGGGACCGGCGGCTTTGATGAGCAGTTCTTC. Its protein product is CATSDLGTGGFDEQFF.